This T cell receptor beta chain was captured by sequencing in a study of cytomegalovirus exposure and HLA in healthy donors. Trimming cost V 0 bases and J 5 bases; bases outside gene matches: 11. Germline V lookup: CDR1 GTSNPN, CDR2 SVGIG (reference sequence). The CDR3 has 17 amino acids. Regarding the study as a whole: Follow-up analysis later connected one missense variant in DCLRE1C with trimming of TCR beta V- and J-genes. It was reported that the classifier diagnosed cytomegalovirus status with high specificity and sensitivity in both the original and validation cohorts.

A multiplex PCR was run with 60 Vbeta primers and 13 Jbeta primers. The method was immunoSEQ multiplex PCR; TCRdb's version includes in-frame clones alone and lacks a portion of them. This sample has 83,000 or so clones, with under 80% found just once. Healthy bone marrow donors made up the donors. The donors, nominally healthy at sampling, likely had unrecorded immune exposures. This clone was observed a single time. Its matching antigen is unknown. The V call is TRBV30, the J call TRBJ2-2; TRBD2 matches at 8 bases. Specimen: PBMCs. The receptor was isolated from a man aged 30-40 years in good health and CMV-seropositive. CDR3 in DNA: TGTGCCTGGAGTGTAGGCGCCGGGACTAGGCGGACCGGGGAGCTGTTTTTT. Translated, it gives CAWSVGAGTRRTGELFF. Filled out from reference TRBV30 and TRBJ2-2, the complete variable domain reads SQTIHQWPATLVQPVGSPLSLECTVEGTSNPNLYWYRQAAGRGLQLLFYSVGIGQISSEVPQNLSASRPQDRQFILSSKKLLLSDSGFYLCAWSVGAGTRRTGELFFGEGSRLTVL.